This T cell receptor (beta chain) was captured in a study of cytomegalovirus exposure and HLA in healthy donors. Study-wide results and limits: Later work found that TCR association rates differed between HLA loci; DRB1 had the most and HLA-C the fewest. As immune exposure information, only CMV serostatus was available.

With regard to this clone: Its target is not known.

With 60 Vbeta and 13 Jbeta primers, the PCR was carried out. Original methodology: It was a later analysis that counted roughly 79 million unique TCR beta chains, of which around 11 million were shared. Method: immunoSEQ multiplex PCR; TCRdb's copy keeps in-frame clones and lacks some. V, J and clone size are taken as reported in that table, and D and trimming were inferred from the DNA itself. The repertoire consists of some 150,000 clones, with about four fifths occurring once and the leading ten covering roughly a tenth. This receptor was identified in a man in his fifties in good health and CMV-seropositive. Sequenced material: PBMCs.

This CDR3 is CAWSVARTSGRAYEQFF. CDR3 in DNA: TGTGCCTGGAGTGTAGCTAGGACTAGCGGGAGGGCCTATGAGCAGTTCTTC. The chain recombines TRBV30 with TRBJ2-1; 15 bases agree with TRBD2. The J segment lost 8 bases and the V segment lost 0 bases, leaving 8 bases of the junction unmatched. CDR3 size: 17 residues. CDR1 is GTSNPN and CDR2 is SVGIG in the germline V gene (reference sequence).